This entry is about one TCR beta chain. Authors' methods: Reference gene primers were amplified, and this amplification served to estimate nucleated cell counts. Libraries were prepared by immunoSEQ multiplex PCR; TCRdb keeps only in-frame clonotypes and omits some of them. That table furnishes V, J and clone size, whereas the DNA furnished D and trimming. The sample yields around 260,000 clones, 88% seen once. The sample comes from a study of blood T cell repertoires in COVID-19. Study summary: From T cells, B-cell-depleted T cells, or PBMCs came the material, which was cDNA or gDNA.

Trimming left V 10 bases short and J 0 bases short, with 9 bases between. Germline assignment: CDR1 SNHLY and CDR2 FYNNEI. CDR3 length: 12 residues. The sample comprised peripheral blood. The receptor comes from a human donor in a cohort sampled during active COVID-19. The rearrangement joins TRBV2 to TRBJ1-1, with D unresolved. CDR3 residues: CATNQVNTEAFF. In DNA form, the CDR3 reads TGTGCCACTAACCAGGTGAACACTGAAGCTTTCTTT. The entire variable domain, with the rest obtained from reference TRBV2 and TRBJ1-1, is as follows: EPEVTQTPSHQVTQMGQEVILRCVPISNHLYFYWYRQILGQKVEFLVSFYNNEISEKSEIFDDQFSVERPDGSNFTLKIRSTKLEDSAMYFCATNQVNTEAFFGQGTRLTVV.